The 14 T cell receptor beta chains below come from one sample, sequenced in a study of blood T cell repertoires in COVID-19. Clones were read by immunoSEQ multiplex PCR, and TCRdb kept only the in-frame ones, dropping some. The repertoire holds more than 95,000 clones, with about 91% as singletons. Source material: peripheral blood. The origin of the receptors is a human donor in a cohort sampled during active COVID-19.

This clone was detected only once. The V gene is TRBV14, the J gene TRBJ1-1; D is unclear. The CDR3 consists of 13 residues. The ends were cut back, 1 base at V and 11 bases at J, with 14 bases in the middle. The germline gives CDR1 SGHDN, CDR2 FVKESK. This CDR3 is CASSQVRSYEAFF. DNA for the CDR3: TGTGCCAGCAGCCAAGTAAGGAGCTATGAGGCTTTCTTT.

The J gene is TRBJ2-5, the V gene TRBV30, with 12 bases identical to TRBD2. This CDR3 comprises 15 residues. In germline, CDR1 is GTSNPN, CDR2 SVGIG (reference sequence). Germline trimming cut 1 base from V and 6 bases from J; bases unmatched to any gene: 6. CDR3 DNA sequence: TGTGCCTGGAGTGGCCTAGCGGGGGGGTTGAAGACCCAGTACTTC. It yields the protein CAWSGLAGGLKTQYF.

The V call is TRBV9, the J call TRBJ2-3; 7 nucleotides match TRBD2. CDR1 is SGDLS and CDR2 is YYNGEE in the germline V gene. J gave up 3 bases and V 4 bases, and 8 bases lay outside the gene matches. CDR3 length equals 15 residues. CDR3 sequence (DNA): TGTGCCAGCAGCTCCGGGGCGGGAGAGACAGATACGCAGTATTTT. This encodes CASSSGAGETDTQYF.

This sequence joins TRBV2 and TRBJ2-5; 8 bases align to TRBD2. The CDR3 loop spans 11 amino acids. The J segment lost 5 bases and the V segment lost 10 bases, leaving 3 bases of the junction unmatched. Germline CDR1 SNHLY, CDR2 FYNNEI. CDR3 amino acids: CAKGTRETQYF. CDR3 in DNA: TGTGCCAAAGGGACTAGGGAGACCCAGTACTTC.

This chain connects TRBV5-5 to TRBJ2-3; the match to TRBD2 covers 9 bases. The germline V gene encodes CDR1 SGHKS and CDR2 YYEKEE (reference sequence). This CDR3 is built from 19 residues. V lost 1 base, J lost 3 bases, and 15 bases stayed unmatched. The DNA for the CDR3 is TGTGCCAGCAGCTTGAATTATTGGATCGGCGGGGGGGAGACAGATACGCAGTATTTT. Translation: CASSLNYWIGGGETDTQYF.

The rearrangement links TRBV27 to TRBJ1-5, with D tentatively TRBD1 (6 bases). Germline-derived CDR1 and CDR2 are MNHEY and SMNVEV (reference sequence). This CDR3 is 19 amino acids long. Trimming pared 2 bases from V and 1 base from J, leaving 21 bases between. The CDR3 region is CASSLVGHGGAGSNQPQHF. CDR3 DNA sequence: TGTGCCAGCAGTTTAGTTGGGCATGGGGGGGCTGGAAGCAATCAGCCCCAGCATTTT.

The V and J genes are TRBV19 and TRBJ2-3; D remains ambiguous. The CDR3 sequence is 15 residues long. The V and J ends lost 1 base and 1 base respectively, with 9 bases between them. Looked up from germline, CDR1 is LNHDA and CDR2 is SQIVND (reference sequence). The CDR3 DNA reads as TGTGCCAGTAGTATAGGCTATGGAGGCACAGATACGCAGTATTTT. It translates to CASSIGYGGTDTQYF. The variable domain in full, completed from reference TRBV19 and TRBJ2-3, reads DGGITQSPKYLFRKEGQNVTLSCEQNLNHDAMYWYRQDPGQGLRLIYYSQIVNDFQKGDIAEGYSVSREKKESFPLTVTSAQKNPTAFYLCASSIGYGGTDTQYFGPGTRLTVL.

This chain connects TRBV7-8 to TRBJ2-1; 7 nucleotides match TRBD1. J gave up 10 bases and V 5 bases, and 23 bases lay outside the gene matches. The length of the CDR3 is 18 residues. Looked up from germline, CDR1 is SGHVS and CDR2 is FQNEAQ. CDR3 nucleotide sequence: TGTGCCAGCAGCCATCCATCTATCCGGGACAGCATTTATGTAGAGCAGTTCTTC. Translated, it gives CASSHPSIRDSIYVEQFF.

V usage is TRBV9 and J usage is TRBJ2-1; 9 bases match TRBD2. CDR3 length: 14 amino acids. Germline V gene data show CDR1 as SGDLS and CDR2 as YYNGEE. The V segment lost 0 bases and the J segment 10 bases; nucleotides outside the gene matches: 5. The CDR3 loop is CASSVVTSGGEQFF. In nucleotides, the CDR3 is TGTGCCAGCAGCGTAGTGACTAGCGGTGGGGAGCAGTTCTTC.

The rearrangement uses TRBV6-2 or TRBV6-3 and TRBJ2-6; D ambiguous. The CDR3 has 15 residues. The V gene lost 2 bases and the J gene lost 0 bases, with 5 bases spanning the gap. Germline loops: CDR1 MNHEY, CDR2 SVGEGT. CDR3 protein: CASSYVASGANVLTF. The CDR3 coding sequence is TGTGCCAGCAGTTACGTGGCCTCTGGGGCCAACGTCCTGACTTTC.

This chain connects TRBV28 to TRBJ1-5; no firm D call. The CDR3 is 12 residues long. Trimming took off 5 bases at V and 11 bases at J, with 13 bases between the two ends. Germline V gene lookup returns CDR1 MDHEN and CDR2 SYDVKM. The CDR3 bases are TGTGCCAGCAGTCAACTCATGGTAGCCCAGCATTTT. Translated, it gives CASSQLMVAQHF.

J is TRBJ1-2 and V is TRBV7-2; TRBD1 agrees at 7 bases. Germline V gene lookup returns CDR1 SGHTA and CDR2 FQGNSA. Germline trimming cut 4 bases from V and 4 bases from J; bases unmatched to any gene: 9. The CDR3 spans 15 residues. As DNA, the CDR3 is TGTGCCAGCAGCTCGAATACAGGGGCCCCCTATGGCTACACCTTC. Protein sequence: CASSSNTGAPYGYTF.

The chain combines TRBV18 with TRBJ2-1; 15 bases align to TRBD2. Germline V gene lookup returns CDR1 KGHSH and CDR2 LQKENI. CDR3 length: 19 residues. Losses at the gene ends were 3 bases for V and 3 bases for J; bases not matched to a gene: 9. CDR3 loop: CASSPSGLAGGGVYNEQFF. The CDR3 coding sequence is TGTGCCAGCTCACCCTCGGGACTAGCGGGAGGAGGAGTCTACAATGAGCAGTTCTTC. The variable domain in full, completed from reference TRBV18 and TRBJ2-1, reads NAGVMQNPRHLVRRRGQEARLRCSPMKGHSHVYWYRQLPEEGLKFMVYLQKENIIDESGMPKERFSAEFPKEGPSILRIQQVVRGDSAAYFCASSPSGLAGGGVYNEQFFGPGTRLTVL.

This clone occurred a few times. CDR3 region: CASSVLGRRDPLYF. The CDR3 DNA sequence: TGTGCCAGCAGCGTACTCGGTCGGCGGGACCCTTTGTACTTC. The chain couples TRBV9 to TRBJ2-7; weak D call: TRBD2 (6 bases). Trimming stripped 1 base from V and 12 bases from J, with 20 bases between. Germline V lookup: CDR1 SGDLS, CDR2 YYNGEE. This CDR3 is 14 amino acids long.